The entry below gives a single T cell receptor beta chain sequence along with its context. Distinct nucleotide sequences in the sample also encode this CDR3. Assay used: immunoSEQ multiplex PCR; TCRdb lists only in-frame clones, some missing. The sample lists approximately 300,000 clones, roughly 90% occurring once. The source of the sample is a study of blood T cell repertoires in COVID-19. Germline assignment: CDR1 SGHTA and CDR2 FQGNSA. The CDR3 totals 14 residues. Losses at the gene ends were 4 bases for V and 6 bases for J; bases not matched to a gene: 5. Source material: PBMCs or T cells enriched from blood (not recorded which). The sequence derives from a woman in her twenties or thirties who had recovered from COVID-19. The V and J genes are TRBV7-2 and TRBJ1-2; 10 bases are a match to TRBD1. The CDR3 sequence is CASSSGQGVNGYTF. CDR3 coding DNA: TGTGCCAGCAGCTCTGGACAGGGGGTTAATGGCTACACCTTC.